This T cell receptor beta chain is from a study of PD-1 blockade in classical Hodgkin lymphoma (TCRdb year 2020). Background for the entire study: Nivolumab dosing was 3 mg/kg intravenously every 2 weeks, continuing until either disease progression or unacceptable toxicity. A peripheral blood immune signature of response to PD-1 blockade in classical Hodgkin lymphoma was defined using TCR beta sequencing and CyTOF.

In regard to this clone: The clone's antigen remains unknown. Per-base qualities were not stored, and no clone one base away is much larger.

Findings and caveats that apply to the study as a whole: Lower diversity was observed in patients in whom nivolumab was started less than 1 year after ASCT, and these patients were excluded from later analyses so that confounding by immune reconstitution would be avoided. Trial patients with a complete response had baseline diversity similar to that of newly diagnosed patients, while partial responders and progressors had significantly lower diversity. The study covered only a single clinical trial cohort, and the causes of the repertoire differences, possibly disease activity or prior therapy, were still not defined. By C4D1, a significant rise was seen in CD4+ TCR diversity but not in CD8+ TCR diversity (p=0.0027 vs p=0.16), and the rise was most apparent among complete responders (p=0.02). Newly diagnosed patients were reported to have lower baseline TCR diversity than healthy donors, and relapsed/refractory patients were reported to have lower baseline TCR diversity still.

Taken with the paper, the label for time point translates to: cycle 1 day 1 (C1D1), immediately before nivolumab initiation. Every trial patient had relapsed following autologous stem cell transplantation, and prior brentuximab vedotin exposure was what differed among cohorts A, B and C. CD8+ T cells were purified from thawed PBMCs by magnetic negative selection with a Miltenyi CD8+ T cell isolation kit. The trial cohort comprised some 60 patients with relapsed/refractory classical Hodgkin lymphoma whose best overall responses were complete response, partial response or progressive disease. Single-agent nivolumab was administered to trial patients in the multi-cohort phase II CheckMate 205 trial. Best overall response was determined by an independent review committee according to the 2007 International Working Group response criteria. Trial PBMCs were collected just before the start of nivolumab (C1D1) and during therapy at cycle 2 day 1 and cycle 4 day 1. After peripheral blood was drawn into 8 mL Vacutainer Cell Preparation Tubes, PBMCs were isolated by centrifugation and then cryopreserved. Purified CD4+ and CD8+ fractions were generated only in cases for which an additional PBMC sample was available. Magnetically labelled cells were removed on LS columns in a quadroMACS separator, and the flow-through was retained as the purified fraction.

Genomic DNA was extracted with the Qiagen DNeasy kit from unsorted PBMCs and from negatively selected CD4+ and CD8+ fractions. Using primers that anneal to V and J segments, immunoSEQ multiplex PCR amplified the TCR beta CDR3 regions. A synthetic immune receptor repertoire was used to minimize amplification bias, and remaining bias was computationally removed after sequencing. As for how the authors treated the data: Repertoire diversity was quantified as the Shannon entropy index using custom Python scripts. Unsorted, CD4+ and CD8+ repertoires were analyzed separately, except for combined analyses in which CD4+ and CD8+ sequences were merged in silico. Clonal expansion was defined as a frequency increase of at least 2-fold after treatment compared with C1D1, and clones undetected at baseline were assigned a pseudocount of 0.5. Clones with 0 or 1 copy at C1D1 were defined as singleton clones, while clones with 2 or more copies were defined as non-singleton clones. By matching protein sequences in sorted samples from the same patient, clones expanded in unsorted samples were annotated as CD4+, CD8+ or unknown. Wilcoxon tests on paired samples were used to test diversity changes from C1D1 to C4D1. In TCRdb, the immuneACCESS table is reduced to in-frame sequences with V and J assigned. These tables do not hold every clone; where another copy was compared, an unresolved V gene accounts for under half, and the others remain unexplained. V, J and clone size were drawn from that table, and D and trimming were deduced from the DNA. This sample holds more than 25,000 clones; around 88% were observed only once. The top ten hold about 7% of the sample.

The material was CD8+ T cells from blood, obtained at baseline. The receptor comes from a human donor with classical Hodgkin lymphoma.

The CDR3 reads CASSLTGSGANVLTF. The nucleotide sequence is TGTGCCAGCAGCTTAACTGGGTCCGGGGCCAACGTCCTGACTTTC. The chain uses TRBV11-2 and TRBJ2-6; too little of a D gene remains to name it. The CDR3 numbers 15 residues from cysteine through phenylalanine. Only the CDR3 portion is preserved as DNA: 45 bases, with reading frame beginning at the first base. Trimming at the junction amounts to 2 bases on V and 4 bases on J, and the germline ends lie 9 bases apart. Based on the germline V gene, the CDR1 and CDR2 sequences are SGHAT and FQNNGV.